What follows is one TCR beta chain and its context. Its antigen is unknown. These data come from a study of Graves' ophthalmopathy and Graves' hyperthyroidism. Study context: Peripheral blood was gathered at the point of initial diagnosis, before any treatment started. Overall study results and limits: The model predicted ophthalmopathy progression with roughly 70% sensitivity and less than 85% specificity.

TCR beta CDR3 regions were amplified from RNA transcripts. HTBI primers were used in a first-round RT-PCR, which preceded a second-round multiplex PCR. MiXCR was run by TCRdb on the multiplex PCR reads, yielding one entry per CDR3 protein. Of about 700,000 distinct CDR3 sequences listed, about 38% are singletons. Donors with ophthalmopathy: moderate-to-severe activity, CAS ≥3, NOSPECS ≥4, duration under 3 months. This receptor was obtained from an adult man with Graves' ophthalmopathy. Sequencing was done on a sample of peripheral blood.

The CDR3 coding sequence is TGTGCCTCGACCCGAGGCCATCCCTACGAGCAGTACTTC. Protein sequence: CASTRGHPYEQYF. The chain joins TRBV30 to TRBJ2-7, with unresolved D. The CDR3 consists of 13 residues. Trimming shortened V by 7 bases and J by 2 bases, and 15 bases separated the two germline ends. Germline V gene lookup returns CDR1 GTSNPN and CDR2 SVGIG (reference sequence).